One and the same sample provided the 15 T cell receptor beta chains below, sequenced in a study of blood T cell repertoires in COVID-19. Sequencing was performed with immunoSEQ multiplex PCR; in TCRdb, only in-frame clones are kept and a portion is missing. This table has about 100,000 clones, around four fifths appearing once. Sequencing used peripheral blood. The receptors derive from a man aged 50 to 60 with active or convalescent COVID-19.

The V gene is TRBV5-1, the J gene TRBJ2-3, with D possibly being TRBD2 (6 bases). Deletions cut 3 bases from V and 1 base from J, with 15 bases between. The germline V gene has CDR1 SGHRS and CDR2 YFSETQ. The CDR3 covers 16 residues. Here the CDR3 reads CASSSFLASGTDTQYF. The CDR3 DNA follows: TGCGCCAGCAGCTCGTTTCTAGCGTCGGGCACAGATACGCAGTATTTT.

The chain employs TRBV6-1 and TRBJ2-5, with D possibly TRBD1 on 5 matching bases. The CDR3 runs to 15 residues. In germline, CDR1 is MNHNS, CDR2 SASEGT. Trimming cost V 2 bases and J 1 base, with 11 bases left between them. The CDR3 region has the DNA TGTGCCAGCAGTGAAATTAAGGGGTCCCAAGAGACCCAGTACTTC. Translation: CASSEIKGSQETQYF.

The chain joins TRBV2 to TRBJ1-5; D uncertain. Trimming left V 7 bases short and J 6 bases short, with 13 bases between. Germline CDR1 and CDR2: SNHLY and FYNNEI. This CDR3 has 13 amino acids. CDR3 amino acids: CASISGLGQPQHF. The CDR3 DNA follows: TGTGCCAGCATCTCAGGTCTCGGTCAGCCCCAGCATTTT.

The chain recombines TRBV5-1 with TRBJ1-4; 7 bases align to TRBD1. J lost 1 base, V lost 5 bases, and 5 bases had no gene match. This CDR3 is 15 amino acids long. The germline CDR1 and CDR2 sequences are SGHRS and YFSETQ. CDR3 in DNA: TGCGCCAGCAGAGGACAGGTGGGAACTAATGAAAAACTGTTTTTT. Translated, it gives CASRGQVGTNEKLFF. The whole variable domain, filled in from reference TRBV5-1 and TRBJ1-4, reads KAGVTQTPRYLIKTRGQQVTLSCSPISGHRSVSWYQQTPGQGLQFLFEYFSETQRNKGNFPGRFSGRQFSNSRSEMNVSTLELGDSALYLCASRGQVGTNEKLFFGSGTQLSVL.

The chain carries TRBV27 and TRBJ1-2; TRBD1 aligns across 11 bases. The CDR3 has 16 amino acids. V dropped 6 bases and J dropped 1; count of bases not matched to a gene: 7. CDR1 and CDR2 from the germline V gene are MNHEY and SMNVEV (reference sequence). CDR3 bases: TGTGCCAGCAGGACCCGGACAGGGGGCTATAACTATGGCTACACCTTC. Its protein product is CASRTRTGGYNYGYTF.

This chain links TRBV27 with TRBJ2-7; D is unclear. Trimming shortened V by 6 bases and J by 2 bases, and 11 bases separated the two germline ends. There are 13 residues in the CDR3. In germline, CDR1 is MNHEY, CDR2 SMNVEV (reference sequence). CDR3 in amino acids: CASRQASPYEQYF. Written as DNA, the CDR3 is TGTGCCAGCAGGCAGGCATCCCCCTACGAGCAGTACTTC.

The chain combines TRBV6-5 with TRBJ2-2; 9 bases are shared with TRBD1. This CDR3 has 16 residues. V was clipped by 1 base and J by 7 bases; unmatched bases: 7. Germline CDR1 is MNHEY and CDR2 is SVGAGI. The CDR3 bases are TGTGCCAGCAGTTACTTTACAGGGGGCAGGGGCGGGGAGCTGTTTTTT. The encoded protein is CASSYFTGGRGGELFF.

The chain carries TRBV30 and TRBJ1-3; D is possibly TRBD1 (5 bases). Deletions cut 0 bases from V and 0 bases from J, with 9 bases between. The CDR3 is 15 amino acids. CDR1 is GTSNPN, CDR2 SVGIG, per germline (reference sequence). CDR3 sequence: CAWSVARVSGNTIYF. CDR3 DNA: TGTGCCTGGAGTGTTGCCAGGGTCTCTGGAAACACCATATATTTT.

This clone came up a few times. The chain joins TRBV7-9 to TRBJ1-5, with 8 bases lining up with TRBD1. The CDR3 is made up of 14 amino acids. Germline V gene lookup returns CDR1 SEHNR and CDR2 FQNEAQ (reference sequence). The V and J ends lost 5 bases and 5 bases, in that order; junction bases with no gene match: 5. The DNA of the CDR3 is TGTGCCAGCAGCAAACAGGGGGGGGATCAGCCCCAGCATTTT. It yields the protein CASSKQGGDQPQHF.

The table lists this clone with a few counts. The sample contains more than one DNA sequence encoding this CDR3. This chain joins TRBV5-1 and TRBJ1-5; 7 nucleotides agree with TRBD1. Germline V gives CDR1 SGHRS, CDR2 YFSETQ. V shed 0 bases, J shed 2 bases, and the junction held 2 bases outside the gene matches. CDR3 length: 15 residues. The CDR3 region is CASSLGGTGNQPQHF. The CDR3 coding sequence is TGCGCCAGCAGCTTGGGCGGGACAGGCAATCAGCCCCAGCATTTT.

In this sample, this clone turned up once. This chain connects TRBV27 to TRBJ1-1, with a tentative D call TRBD1 (5 bases). This CDR3 comprises 14 residues. Germline V gene lookup returns CDR1 MNHEY and CDR2 SMNVEV (reference sequence). Trimming stripped 8 bases from V and 4 bases from J, with 17 bases between. Here the CDR3 DNA reads TGTGCCAGCCGGGGGATGGGGGAGACCACTGAAGCTTTCTTT. Its translation is CASRGMGETTEAFF.

The gene calls are TRBV3-1 (or the pseudogene TRBV3-2) and TRBJ2-4; the match to TRBD2 covers 9 bases. The V segment lost 2 bases and the J segment 5 bases; nucleotides outside the gene matches: 10. The CDR3 is 17 amino acids. Per germline, CDR1 LGHDT and CDR2 YNNKEL (reference sequence). The CDR3 region has the DNA TGTGCCAGCAGCCAAAACCTCGGTAGCGGGAGCGAAAACATTCAGTACTTC. It encodes CASSQNLGSGSENIQYF.

The chain combines TRBV11-3 with TRBJ1-4; a weak D match, TRBD1 (5 bases). Trimming shortened V by 2 bases and J by 5 bases, and 15 bases separated the two germline ends. The CDR3 covers 16 residues. CDR1 and CDR2 (germline): SGHNT, YENEEA. The CDR3 here is CASSLNPGHLNEKLFF. CDR3 coding DNA: TGTGCCAGCAGCTTAAACCCCGGACATCTGAATGAAAAACTGTTTTTT.

This chain joins TRBV5-1 and TRBJ1-2, with 7 bases aligning to TRBD1. After removal of 0 bases from V and 8 bases from J, the junction contained 10 bases not matched to a gene. Germline V gene data show CDR1 as SGHRS and CDR2 as YFSETQ. There are 15 residues in the CDR3. The CDR3: CASSLAEGALDGYTF. The CDR3 DNA reads as TGCGCCAGCAGCTTGGCCGAGGGGGCCCTAGACGGCTACACCTTC.

V and J are TRBV5-4 and TRBJ2-5; 15 bases are a match to TRBD2. Looked up from germline, CDR1 is SGHNT and CDR2 is YYREEE (reference sequence). With 3 bases clipped from V and 5 bases from J, the junction kept 8 bases outside the gene matches. This CDR3 spans 17 amino acids. The CDR3 nucleotides read TGTGCCAGCAGCTACCCTGGACTAGCGGGAGGGGGGGAGACCCAGTACTTC. It yields the protein CASSYPGLAGGGETQYF.